This TCR beta chain was documented in a study of cytotoxic CD8 clonotypes in ibrutinib-treated CLL. This CDR3 is 12 amino acids long. Trimming removed 4 bases at V and 6 bases at J, with 8 bases between. The V gene's germline CDR1 is SGHRS and CDR2 YFSETQ. Assay used: immunoSEQ multiplex PCR; TCRdb lists only in-frame clones, some missing. Here the sample spans around 330,000 clones, around 66% being singletons. The sample holds one count of this clone. The sequences come from PBMCs, collected after 36 months of ibrutinib treatment. The chain recombines TRBV5-1 with TRBJ2-1; D call uncertain. The sequence was collected from a human donor with chronic lymphocytic leukemia. The CDR3 loop reads CASSNLANEQFF. CDR3 nucleotide sequence: TGCGCCAGCAGCAACTTAGCCAATGAGCAGTTCTTC.